These 9 T cell receptor beta chains were sequenced from one sample in a study of blood T cell repertoires in COVID-19. Profiling relied on immunoSEQ multiplex PCR, and the TCRdb table lists in-frame clones only, not all of them. The sample has about 170,000 clones; about 87% are singletons. The sequenced material came from peripheral blood. The receptors shown here come from a woman aged 50 to 60 with acute or convalescent COVID-19.

V gene TRBV4-3 combines with J gene TRBJ2-2; tentatively, D is TRBD1 (5 bases). This CDR3 region has 17 residues. V shed 1 base and J shed 4 bases, with 16 bases lying between them. The V gene's germline CDR1 is LGHNA and CDR2 YSLEER. The CDR3, as DNA: TGCGCCAGCAGCCAAGTGTATGACAGTGTGTTCACCGGGGAGCTGTTTTTT. As protein: CASSQVYDSVFTGELFF.

This CDR3 is CASSLGRGGETQYF. The CDR3 DNA is TGCGCCAGCAGCCTCGGACGGGGAGGGGAGACCCAGTACTTC. The chain recombines TRBV5-1 with TRBJ2-5; 7 bases line up with TRBD2. Germline V CDR1 and CDR2: SGHRS, YFSETQ. The CDR3 totals 14 residues. J lost 5 bases, V lost 4 bases, and 8 bases had no gene match.

The chain links TRBV7-3 to TRBJ2-1, with 10 positions matching TRBD2. Germline values: CDR1 SGHTA, CDR2 FQGTGA. The junction had 1 base not matched to a gene; V was cut back by 1 base and J by 4 bases. The CDR3 length is 15 residues. The CDR3 protein is CASSLIAGGYNEQFF. Here the CDR3 DNA reads TGTGCCAGCAGCTTAATAGCGGGGGGTTACAATGAGCAGTTCTTC.

The V gene is TRBV5-5, the J gene TRBJ2-3; no reliable D call. Germline V gives CDR1 SGHKS, CDR2 YYEKEE (reference sequence). The V gene lost 1 base and the J gene lost 0 bases, with 6 bases spanning the gap. There are 14 residues in the CDR3. The CDR3: CASSLSRSTDTQYF. CDR3 nucleotide sequence: TGTGCCAGCAGCTTGAGCAGGAGCACAGATACGCAGTATTTT. The full variable domain, its missing parts supplied by reference TRBV5-5 and TRBJ2-3, is DAGVTQSPTHLIKTRGQQVTLRCSPISGHKSVSWYQQVLGQGPQFIFQYYEKEERGRGNFPDRFSARQFPNYSSELNVNALLLGDSALYLCASSLSRSTDTQYFGPGTRLTVL.

This clone was picked up a small number of times. This chain joins TRBV7-2 and TRBJ1-6, with D uncertain. Germline loops: CDR1 SGHTA, CDR2 FQGNSA. CDR3 size: 14 residues. With 2 bases removed from V and 7 bases from J, the gap between germline ends came to 9 bases. CDR3 nucleotide sequence: TGTGCCAGCAGCTTACGGGAGAGAAATTCACCCCTCCACTTT. It yields the protein CASSLRERNSPLHF. The full variable domain, in which reference TRBV7-2 and TRBJ1-6 provide the parts outside the CDR3, is GAGVSQSPSNKVTEKGKDVELRCDPISGHTALYWYRQSLGQGLEFLIYFQGNSAPDKSGLPSDRFSAERTGGSVSTLTIQRTQQEDSAVYLCASSLRERNSPLHFGNGTRLTVT.

The gene calls are TRBV5-1 and TRBJ2-7; 7 positions match TRBD2. Per the germline V gene, CDR1 is SGHRS and CDR2 is YFSETQ. Germline trimming cut 4 bases from V and 1 base from J; bases unmatched to any gene: 11. CDR3 size: 16 residues. The CDR3 sequence is CASSPRGGSASYEQYF. The CDR3 DNA reads TGCGCCAGCAGCCCTCGGGGCGGGAGTGCGTCCTACGAGCAGTACTTC.

This sequence joins TRBV5-1 and TRBJ1-2; D gene ambiguous. In germline, CDR1 is SGHRS, CDR2 YFSETQ. Between the trimmed V and J ends, which lost 0 bases and 4 bases, there was a span of 19 bases. This CDR3 has 17 residues. The DNA of the CDR3 is TGCGCCAGCAGCTTGGGAAGTTCAGGTGAAGTCGTCTATGGCTACACCTTC. It is translated as CASSLGSSGEVVYGYTF.

V gene TRBV2 combines with J gene TRBJ2-5, with a weak D call TRBD2 (5 bases). V lost 6 bases and J 10 bases, leaving 9 bases between the germline ends. Germline V lookup: CDR1 SNHLY, CDR2 FYNNEI. The CDR3 is 10 residues long. CDR3 nucleotide sequence: TGTGCCAGCAGCCCCGGGGACCAGTACTTC. This sequence encodes CASSPGDQYF.

The chain recombines TRBV6-2 or TRBV6-3 with TRBJ2-2; tentatively, D is TRBD2 (6 bases). Germline V CDR1 and CDR2: MNHEY, SVGEGT. The CDR3 spans 17 residues. V shed 1 base and J shed 5 bases, with 17 bases lying between them. This CDR3 is CASSYWGLPMGTGELFF. In nucleotides, the CDR3 is TGTGCCAGCAGTTACTGGGGACTTCCAATGGGGACCGGGGAGCTGTTTTTT.